This T cell receptor (beta chain) appears in the sequencing data of a study of T-cell memory formation after mild COVID-19. TCRdb itself ran the 5' RACE reads through MiXCR, one entry per CDR3 protein. Here the sample spans about 470,000 distinct CDR3 sequences, 20% to 30% being singletons. Germline V gene data show CDR1 as GTSNPN and CDR2 as SVGIG (reference sequence). Trimming pared 2 bases from V and 6 bases from J, leaving 14 bases between. CDR3 length equals 14 residues. The TCR was taken from an adult woman who had mild COVID-19 (a few samples of this study predate the infection). Cell type and time point are not known. The genes are TRBV30 and TRBJ1-5, with no clear D. Material for sequencing was PBMCs or a T cell subset sorted from them (not recorded which). The CDR3 sequence is CAWSSTQGGQPQHF. For the CDR3, the DNA is TGTGCCTGGAGTTCCACCCAAGGCGGTCAGCCCCAGCATTTT.